One T cell receptor (beta chain) is described in this entry. Antigen specificity is unknown. The record originates from a study of cytomegalovirus exposure and HLA in healthy donors. Across the whole study: Earlier findings included some 120 million unique TCR beta sequences obtained from about 180 million T cells. In terms of ancestry, the Caucasian-associated cluster contained about 81% of the approximately 380 genotyped donors. General observations from the study: A few CMV-associated chains were confirmed in vitro to be specific for CMV antigens.

Per the germline V gene, CDR1 is MDHEN and CDR2 is SYDVKM. Trimming cost V 8 bases and J 3 bases; bases outside gene matches: 1. The CDR3 length is 13 residues. Primers: 60 Vbeta forward and 13 Jbeta reverse. Assay: immunoSEQ multiplex PCR; the TCRdb copy retains only in-frame clones and omits some. Seen here are 50,000 to 70,000 clones, approximately 80% observed once, and the top ten hold around 2.6%. It was healthy bone marrow donors who served as donors. The sample comprised PBMCs. The rearrangement links TRBV28 to TRBJ2-6; TRBD2 matches 7 bases. This TCR was sampled from a female donor in good health and CMV-seronegative. In nucleotides, the CDR3 is TGTGCCAGCGGGGAGGGTGGGGCCAACGTCCTGACTTTC. Its translation: CASGEGGANVLTF.